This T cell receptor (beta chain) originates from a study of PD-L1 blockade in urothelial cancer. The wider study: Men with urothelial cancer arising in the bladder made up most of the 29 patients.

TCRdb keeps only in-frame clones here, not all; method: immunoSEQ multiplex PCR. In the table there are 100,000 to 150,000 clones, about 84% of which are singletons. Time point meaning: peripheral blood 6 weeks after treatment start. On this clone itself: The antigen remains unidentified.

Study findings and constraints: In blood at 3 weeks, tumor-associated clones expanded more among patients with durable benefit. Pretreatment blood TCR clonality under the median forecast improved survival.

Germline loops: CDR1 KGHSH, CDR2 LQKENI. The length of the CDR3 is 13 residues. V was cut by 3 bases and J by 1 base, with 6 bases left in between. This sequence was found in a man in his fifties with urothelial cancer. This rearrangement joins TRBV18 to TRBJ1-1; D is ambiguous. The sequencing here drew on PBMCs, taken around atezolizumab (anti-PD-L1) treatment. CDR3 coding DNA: TGTGCCAGCTCACCTCGCGAGAACACTGAAGCTTTCTTT. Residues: CASSPRENTEAFF.